One sample yielded the 4 T cell receptor beta chains listed below, sequenced in a study of PD-L1 blockade in urothelial cancer. Libraries were prepared by immunoSEQ multiplex PCR; TCRdb keeps only in-frame clonotypes and omits some of them. The sample shows 75,000 to 95,000 clones, around four fifths of them seen only once. Time point specified: pretreatment peripheral blood. The sequences come from PBMCs, collected around atezolizumab (anti-PD-L1) treatment. These receptors were obtained from a middle-aged man with urothelial cancer.

This clone was found once. The rearrangement uses TRBV5-1 and TRBJ1-2; 10 bases are shared with TRBD1. With 3 bases clipped from V and 5 bases from J, the junction kept 4 bases outside the gene matches. Germline V gene data show CDR1 as SGHRS and CDR2 as YFSETQ. The CDR3 length is 14 residues. Here the CDR3 reads CASSSGTGVYGYTF. For the CDR3, the DNA is TGCGCCAGCAGCTCCGGGACAGGGGTATATGGCTACACCTTC.

A note on this clone: Within the sample, other DNA sequences also encode this same CDR3. The V and J genes are TRBV7-8 and TRBJ2-7; D remains ambiguous. Germline assignment: CDR1 SGHVS and CDR2 FQNEAQ. The V gene lost 4 bases and the J gene lost 2 bases, with 3 bases spanning the gap. The length of the CDR3 is 11 residues. CDR3 nucleotides: TGTGCCAGCAGCTCAACCTACGAGCAGTACTTC. Translation gives CASSSTYEQYF.

This chain uses TRBV5-4 with TRBJ2-3; 7 nucleotides match TRBD2. From germline, CDR1 is SGHNT and CDR2 YYREEE (reference sequence). The CDR3 runs to 16 residues. V was pared by 3 bases and J by 3 bases, with 10 bases of the junction left unmatched. The chain's CDR3 is CASSSPLTGGTDTQYF. The CDR3 nucleotides read TGTGCCAGCAGCTCTCCCCTAACGGGAGGAACAGATACGCAGTATTTT. The complete variable domain, with remaining parts taken from reference TRBV5-4 and TRBJ2-3, reads ETGVTQSPTHLIKTRGQQVTLRCSSQSGHNTVSWYQQALGQGPQFIFQYYREEENGRGNFPPRFSGLQFPNYSSELNVNALELDDSALYLCASSSPLTGGTDTQYFGPGTRLTVL.

The chain joins TRBV28 to TRBJ2-4, with D possibly being TRBD2 (6 bases). The germline V gene encodes CDR1 MDHEN and CDR2 SYDVKM. Deletions cut 8 bases from V and 8 bases from J, with 22 bases between. The CDR3 spans 15 residues. This CDR3 is CASGGPGELGDIQYF. In DNA, the CDR3 is TGTGCCAGCGGCGGCCCGGGGGAGCTCGGGGACATTCAGTACTTC.